Detailed here is one T cell receptor beta chain. Measured with immunoSEQ multiplex PCR; TCRdb has only the in-frame clones, and not every one. In the table there are more than 110,000 clones, less than 95% of which are singletons. These data are taken from a study of cytotoxic CD8 clonotypes in ibrutinib-treated CLL. Looked up from germline, CDR1 is KGHSH and CDR2 is LQKENI. The CDR3 has 16 residues. V was shortened by 3 bases and J by 0 bases, with 14 bases between the two germline ends. The sample was PBMCs, taken after 12 months of ibrutinib treatment. The sequence came from a human donor with chronic lymphocytic leukemia. The rearrangement links TRBV18 to TRBJ1-1; D is possibly TRBD1 (5 bases). The CDR3 bases are TGTGCCAGCTCACCGCGGGACCAAACTTTGAACACTGAAGCTTTCTTT. Translating it yields CASSPRDQTLNTEAFF.